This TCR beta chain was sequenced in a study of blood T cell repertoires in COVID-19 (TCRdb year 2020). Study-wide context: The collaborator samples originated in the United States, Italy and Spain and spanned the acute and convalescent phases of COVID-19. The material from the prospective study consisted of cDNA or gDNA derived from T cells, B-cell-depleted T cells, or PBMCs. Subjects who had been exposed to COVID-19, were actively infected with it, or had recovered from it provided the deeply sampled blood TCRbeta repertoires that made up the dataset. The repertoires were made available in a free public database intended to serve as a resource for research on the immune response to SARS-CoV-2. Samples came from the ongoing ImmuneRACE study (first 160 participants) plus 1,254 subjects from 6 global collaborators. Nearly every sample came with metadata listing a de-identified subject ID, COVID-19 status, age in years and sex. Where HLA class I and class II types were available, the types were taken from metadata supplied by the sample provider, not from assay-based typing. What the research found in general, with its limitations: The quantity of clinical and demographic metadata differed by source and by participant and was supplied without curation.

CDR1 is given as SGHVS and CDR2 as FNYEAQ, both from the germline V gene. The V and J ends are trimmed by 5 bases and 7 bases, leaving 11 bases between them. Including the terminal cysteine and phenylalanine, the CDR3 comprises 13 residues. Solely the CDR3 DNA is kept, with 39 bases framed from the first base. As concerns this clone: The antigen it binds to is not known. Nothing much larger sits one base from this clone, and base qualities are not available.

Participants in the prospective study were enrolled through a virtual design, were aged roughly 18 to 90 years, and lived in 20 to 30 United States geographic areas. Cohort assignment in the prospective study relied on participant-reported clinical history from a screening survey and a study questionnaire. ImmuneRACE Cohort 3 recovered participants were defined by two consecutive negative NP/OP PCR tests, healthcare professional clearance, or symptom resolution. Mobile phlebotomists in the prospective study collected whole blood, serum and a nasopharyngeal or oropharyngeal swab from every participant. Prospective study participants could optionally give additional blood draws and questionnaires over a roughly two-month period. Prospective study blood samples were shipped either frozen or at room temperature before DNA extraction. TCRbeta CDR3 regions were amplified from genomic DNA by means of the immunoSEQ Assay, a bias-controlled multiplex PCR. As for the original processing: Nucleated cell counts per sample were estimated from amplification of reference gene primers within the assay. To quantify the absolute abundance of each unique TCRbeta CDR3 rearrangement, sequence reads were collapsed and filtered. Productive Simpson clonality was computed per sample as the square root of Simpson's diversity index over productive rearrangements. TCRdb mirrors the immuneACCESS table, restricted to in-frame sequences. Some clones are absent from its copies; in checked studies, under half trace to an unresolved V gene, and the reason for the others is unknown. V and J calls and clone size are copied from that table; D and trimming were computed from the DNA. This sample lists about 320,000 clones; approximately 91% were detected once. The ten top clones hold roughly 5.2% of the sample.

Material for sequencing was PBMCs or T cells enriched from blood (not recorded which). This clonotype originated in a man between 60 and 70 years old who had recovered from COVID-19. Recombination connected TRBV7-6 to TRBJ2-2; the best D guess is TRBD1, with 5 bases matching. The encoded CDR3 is CASSPGHGGELFF. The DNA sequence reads TGTGCCAGCAGCCCAGGACACGGCGGGGAGCTGTTTTTT.